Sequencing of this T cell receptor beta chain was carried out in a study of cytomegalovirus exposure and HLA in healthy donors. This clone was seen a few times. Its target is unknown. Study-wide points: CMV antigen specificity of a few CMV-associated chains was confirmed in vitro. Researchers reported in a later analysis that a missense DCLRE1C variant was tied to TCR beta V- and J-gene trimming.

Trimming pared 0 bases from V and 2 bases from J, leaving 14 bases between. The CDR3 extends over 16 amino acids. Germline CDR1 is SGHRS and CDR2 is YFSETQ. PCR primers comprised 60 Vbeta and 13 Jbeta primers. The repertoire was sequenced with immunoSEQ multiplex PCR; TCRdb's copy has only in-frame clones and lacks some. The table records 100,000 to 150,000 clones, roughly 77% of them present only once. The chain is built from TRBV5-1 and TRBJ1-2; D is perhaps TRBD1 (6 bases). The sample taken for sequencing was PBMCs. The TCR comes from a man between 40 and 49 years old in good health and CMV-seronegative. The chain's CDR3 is CASSLGQVGTNYGYTF. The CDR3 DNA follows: TGCGCCAGCAGCTTGGGACAGGTGGGCACCAACTATGGCTACACCTTC.